This T cell receptor beta chain was captured in a study of T cell responses to AZD1222 COVID-19 vaccine (dated by TCRdb to the early 2020s). Concerning the study at large: AZD1222 recipients with second doses at about 4 weeks or about 12 weeks were pooled, because spike-specific TCR depth and breadth did not differ between schedules. Enrollment into the trials was organized by age into subgroups of 18-55, 56-69 and 70-plus years, and those subgroups contained approximately 150, 30 and 60 TCR-sequenced participants, respectively. TCR sequencing covered roughly 230 trial participants: 207 given two doses of AZD1222 and some 25 given two doses of MenACWY control vaccine.

The CDR3 runs 15 amino acids, cysteine and phenylalanine included. Only the CDR3 part of the read is kept: 45 bases, read in frame from the first base. The CDR1 and CDR2 encoded by the germline V gene (reference sequence) are SEHNR and FQNEAQ. The V end loses 3 bases and the J end loses 4 bases, and a stretch of 15 bases separates them. The study at large found these results: Most participants were white British and females outnumbered males, and the authors suggested that clonal diversity may have been underestimated. After two AZD1222 doses, spike-specific TCR breadth and depth were significantly higher than at day 0 and than in MenACWY recipients. Vaccine-associated CD4 TCRs spanned the whole spike protein, with dominant responses in regions 160-218 and 743-854. Nearly half of unique spike-specific TCRs reportedly recognized epitopes outside regions mutated in the B.1.351 and B.1.1.7 variants. Conclusions about previously exposed vaccinees were limited because only a handful of AZD1222 recipients were SARS-CoV-2 seropositive at baseline. Because no day 14 peak-response samples were available, the repertoires could be characterized only after the peak T cell response. The 56-69-year group was small, and its depth increase did not reach significance, likely because of low power.

The CDR3 regions of human TCRbeta chains were analyzed by immunosequencing. Processing in the source paper ran as follows. TCRs in the repertoires were matched against a reference library of SARS-CoV-2-specific TCRs that had been generated with the MIRA antigen-specificity platform. Breadth meant the fraction of unique TCRs that were SARS-CoV-2-associated, whereas depth meant the fraction of total T cells that were SARS-CoV-2-associated. Each spike-specific TCR was assigned to its reactive spike region and to a CD4 or CD8 class using the MIRA data. Log10-transformed breadth and depth values were compared by one-way ANOVA with Sidak's multiple comparisons tests. This is the immuneACCESS table as TCRdb keeps it, with only in-frame sequences that have V and J called. A part of the clones is gone; compared with another copy, unresolved V genes explain less than half, and the rest is unexplained. D and trimming come from the DNA, and the V and J calls and clone size come from that table. The sample table lists roughly 150,000 clones, roughly 90% of them with a count of one. The ten largest clones add up to approximately 4.5% of the sample.

The time point label on this specimen signifies: baseline before first vaccination. Vaccinee samples were obtained from the UK trials COV001 and COV002, which included a single-blind randomized controlled phase 2/3 trial of AZD1222 (ChAdOx1 nCoV-19) in healthy adults. For TCRbeta chain sequencing, PBMC samples from trial participants were taken at day 0 and at day 28 after the second dose. Comments on this clone: The specificity of this receptor is unknown. The sample holds no much larger clone one base away, and base qualities are not on file.

The origin of this receptor is an adult in good health. The V and J segments used are TRBV7-9 and TRBJ1-2, with the D gene call left open. The input for sequencing was peripheral blood, taken on day 0 of AZD1222 vaccination. The CDR3: CASSFLDPFLYGYTF. The DNA sequence is given as TGTGCCAGCAGCTTCTTGGACCCTTTTCTCTATGGCTACACCTTC.